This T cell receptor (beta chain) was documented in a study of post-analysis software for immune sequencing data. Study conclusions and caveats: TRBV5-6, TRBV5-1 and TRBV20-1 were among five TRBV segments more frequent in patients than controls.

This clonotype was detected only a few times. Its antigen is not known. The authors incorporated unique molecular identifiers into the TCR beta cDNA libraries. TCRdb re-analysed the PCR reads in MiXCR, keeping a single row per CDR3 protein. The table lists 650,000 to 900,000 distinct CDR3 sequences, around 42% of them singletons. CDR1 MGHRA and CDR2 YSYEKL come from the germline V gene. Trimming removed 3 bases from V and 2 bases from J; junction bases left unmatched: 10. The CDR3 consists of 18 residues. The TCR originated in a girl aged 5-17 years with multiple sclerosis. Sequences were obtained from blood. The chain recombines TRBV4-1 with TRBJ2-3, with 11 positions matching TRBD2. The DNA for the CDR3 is TGCGCCAGCAGCCACTCCGGGACTAGCGGTTTGTACACAGATACGCAGTATTTT. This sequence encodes CASSHSGTSGLYTDTQYF.